This entry features one T cell receptor beta chain sequence. This specimen belongs to a study of blood T cell repertoires in COVID-19. About the research overall: Italy, Spain and the United States were the sources of the convalescent and acute COVID-19 samples.

The CDR3 extends over 17 amino acids. The V gene's germline CDR1 is SGDLS and CDR2 YYNGEE. The V end lost 0 bases, the J end lost 4 bases, and 14 bases lay between the germline ends. In the authors' methods: Amplification of reference gene primers provided the estimated nucleated cell counts. Clones were read by immunoSEQ multiplex PCR, and TCRdb kept only the in-frame ones, dropping some. For V, J and clone size, that table is used; D and trimming come from the DNA. The data show approximately 170,000 clones, 84% seen once. The receptor was derived from a woman aged 70-85 years with COVID-19, enrolled during active disease. This chain joins TRBV9 and TRBJ2-6; D not resolved. The sequenced sample was peripheral blood. CDR3 loop: CASSVATGRLGANVLTF. CDR3 DNA sequence: TGTGCCAGCAGCGTAGCTACTGGGCGCCTCGGGGCCAACGTCCTGACTTTC.